What follows are 25 T cell receptor beta chains derived from one specimen sequenced in a study of CD4 T cells in relation to SARS-CoV-2 and coronaviruses. Sequencing used immunoSEQ multiplex PCR; TCRdb keeps in-frame clones, though not all of them. The sample holds approximately 11,000 clones, 80% to 85% seen once. Before the COVID-19 pandemic, during about 2010-2018, CD4+ T cells were taken from unexposed donors. The cells were cultured for under 13 days before CD4+ T cells were isolated. Their recognized antigens are unknown. The sample taken for sequencing was CD4+ T cells from PBMCs, cultured in vitro. The receptors stem from a human donor in good health.

The chain is built from TRBV9 and TRBJ2-2; D ambiguous. Trimming took 0 bases from V and 2 from J, leaving 5 bases between them. Germline CDR1 and CDR2: SGDLS and YYNGEE. The CDR3 is 14 amino acids. CDR3 protein: CASSVGLNTGELFF. In DNA form, the CDR3 reads TGTGCCAGCAGCGTAGGTCTTAACACCGGGGAGCTGTTTTTT.

The chain employs TRBV2 and TRBJ2-7; 9 positions match TRBD1. This CDR3 is 16 amino acids long. Trimming cost V 6 bases and J 1 base; bases outside gene matches: 10. Germline CDR1 reads SNHLY; CDR2 reads FYNNEI. The DNA of the CDR3 is TGTGCCAGCAGACTCTGGGACAGGGTAAAATCCTACGAGCAGTACTTC. This translates into CASRLWDRVKSYEQYF. The full variable domain, in which reference TRBV2 and TRBJ2-7 provide the parts outside the CDR3, is EPEVTQTPSHQVTQMGQEVILRCVPISNHLYFYWYRQILGQKVEFLVSFYNNEISEKSEIFDDQFSVERPDGSNFTLKIRSTKLEDSAMYFCASRLWDRVKSYEQYFGPGTRLTVT.

The gene calls are TRBV19 and TRBJ1-2, with D perhaps matching TRBD1 (5 bases). With 6 bases removed from V and 1 base from J, the gap between germline ends came to 12 bases. The CDR3 extends over 14 amino acids. The germline V gene has CDR1 LNHDA and CDR2 SQIVND (reference sequence). The CDR3, as DNA: TGTGCCAGTAGAAAAGGGACCCTTAACTATGGCTACACCTTC. It yields the protein CASRKGTLNYGYTF. The whole variable domain, remainder taken from reference TRBV19 and TRBJ1-2, is DGGITQSPKYLFRKEGQNVTLSCEQNLNHDAMYWYRQDPGQGLRLIYYSQIVNDFQKGDIAEGYSVSREKKESFPLTVTSAQKNPTAFYLCASRKGTLNYGYTFGSGTRLTVV.

This rearrangement joins TRBV7-9 to TRBJ1-1, with D maybe TRBD1 (6 bases). Germline V gene data show CDR1 as SEHNR and CDR2 as FQNEAQ (reference sequence). Trimming removed 4 bases from V and 4 bases from J, with 10 bases in between. The CDR3 totals 13 residues. The CDR3 DNA reads TGTGCCAGCAGCTACAGGGAGAGCACTGAAGCTTTCTTT. Its translation is CASSYRESTEAFF.

This clone was counted a single time. This chain uses TRBV7-8 with TRBJ2-2; D not resolved. V was trimmed by 3 bases and J by 6 bases, leaving 5 bases between them. CDR3 length: 12 residues. Looked up from germline, CDR1 is SGHVS and CDR2 is FQNEAQ. CDR3 sequence: CASSFQSGELFF. Written as DNA, the CDR3 is TGTGCCAGCAGCTTCCAGTCCGGGGAGCTGTTTTTT.

The chain has TRBV4-1 and TRBJ1-4; D gene ambiguous. Germline CDR1 MGHRA, CDR2 YSYEKL. V was trimmed by 8 bases and J by 4 bases, leaving 11 bases between them. There are 13 residues in the CDR3. The CDR3 protein is CASSTVLNEKLFF. The CDR3 region has the DNA TGCGCCAGCTCGACGGTACTTAATGAAAAACTGTTTTTT.

CDR3 in DNA: TGTGCCAGCAGTTACCTCGCGGGGGCGGATGATACGCAGTATTTT. Its translation: CASSYLAGADDTQYF. V gene TRBV6-2 or TRBV6-3 combines with J gene TRBJ2-3; D possibly corresponds to TRBD2 (7 bases). The V gene lost 2 bases and the J gene lost 6 bases, with 15 bases spanning the gap. CDR1 MNHEY and CDR2 SVGEGT come from the germline V gene. The CDR3 is 15 amino acids.

This chain joins TRBV6-1 and TRBJ1-1, with TRBD1 as a possible D gene (5 bases). Germline values: CDR1 MNHNS, CDR2 SASEGT. V was pared by 6 bases and J by 2 bases, with 13 bases between. CDR3 length: 14 residues. CDR3 sequence (DNA): TGTGCCAGCAGAGGGCCAGGGCGAAACACTGAAGCTTTCTTT. Protein product: CASRGPGRNTEAFF.

This clone was seen a single time. The chain employs TRBV6-5 and TRBJ2-5; D not resolved. Germline CDR1 is MNHEY and CDR2 is SVGAGI. The CDR3 has 13 amino acids. V was clipped by 7 bases and J by 7 bases, with 16 bases between them. CDR3 in amino acids: CASIGSKGSTQYF. CDR3 DNA: TGTGCCAGCATCGGCAGTAAAGGGTCGACCCAGTACTTC.

The chain carries TRBV25-1 and TRBJ2-3; D gene ambiguous. The CDR3 consists of 14 residues. V lost 10 bases to trimming and J lost 2 bases, with 16 bases between them. Germline V gene sequence: CDR1 MGHDK, CDR2 SYGVNS. Written as DNA, the CDR3 is TGTGCCACCGAAACCAACGGTTACACAGATACGCAGTATTTT. Amino acids: CATETNGYTDTQYF. Looking up the rest from reference TRBV25-1 and TRBJ2-3 gives the full variable domain: EADIYQTPRYLVIGTGKKITLECSQTMGHDKMYWYQQDPGMELHLIHYSYGVNSTEKGDLSSESTVSRIRTEHFPLTLESARPSHTSQYLCATETNGYTDTQYFGPGTRLTVL.

This clone has just one count. This chain uses TRBV5-6 with TRBJ2-3; the D gene is possibly TRBD1 (6 bases). CDR3 length equals 16 residues. The germline gives CDR1 SGHDT, CDR2 YYEEEE. Trimming took 4 bases from V and 2 from J, leaving 17 bases between them. The CDR3 nucleotides are TGTGCCAGCAGCCTTCGAGGGGACACCTACACAGATACGCAGTATTTT. This translates into CASSLRGDTYTDTQYF.

The chain has TRBV5-4 and TRBJ2-5; 8 nucleotides line up with TRBD1. From germline, CDR1 is SGHNT and CDR2 YYREEE (reference sequence). The CDR3 is 15 amino acids. The junction had 6 bases not matched to a gene; V was cut back by 1 base and J by 4 bases. The CDR3 loop is CASSLLTGVRETQYF. The CDR3 region has the DNA TGTGCCAGCAGCTTGCTGACAGGGGTGCGAGAGACCCAGTACTTC.

This sequence joins TRBV6-5 and TRBJ2-3; tentative D call: TRBD2 (6 bases). The V gene's germline CDR1 is MNHEY and CDR2 SVGAGI. The CDR3 consists of 14 residues. V was cut by 6 bases and J by 2 bases, with 12 bases left in between. As DNA, the CDR3 is TGTGCCAGCAGGCGCGGGATATACACAGATACGCAGTATTTT. Its translation is CASRRGIYTDTQYF.

J is TRBJ2-7 and V is TRBV5-1; 7 nucleotides agree with TRBD1. The CDR3 contains 14 residues. Germline V CDR1 and CDR2: SGHRS, YFSETQ. With 1 base clipped from V and 3 bases from J, the junction kept 4 bases outside the gene matches. This CDR3 is CASSLTGADYEQYF. CDR3 in DNA: TGCGCCAGCAGCTTGACAGGGGCTGACTACGAGCAGTACTTC.

This rearrangement joins TRBV5-6 to TRBJ2-7, with D possibly being TRBD1 (5 bases). The germline V and J ends were trimmed by 7 bases and 3 bases, with 11 bases remaining between them. CDR1 SGHDT and CDR2 YYEEEE come from the germline V gene. The CDR3 consists of 12 residues. The CDR3 loop reads CASRRRGYEQYF. Written as DNA, the CDR3 is TGTGCCAGCCGACGTAGGGGCTACGAGCAGTACTTC. Full variable domain (rest looked up from reference TRBV5-6 and TRBJ2-7): DAGVTQSPTHLIKTRGQQVTLRCSPKSGHDTVSWYQQALGQGPQFIFQYYEEEERQRGNFPDRFSGHQFPNYSSELNVNALLLGDSALYLCASRRRGYEQYFGPGTRLTVT.

The V gene is TRBV5-1, the J gene TRBJ2-3, with a tentative D call TRBD2 (6 bases). The V and J ends lost 0 bases and 2 bases respectively, with 10 bases between them. Germline-derived CDR1 and CDR2 are SGHRS and YFSETQ. The CDR3 is made up of 15 amino acids. The CDR3 DNA follows: TGCGCCAGCAGCTTGGATACGGGGGACACAGATACGCAGTATTTT. Its protein product is CASSLDTGDTDTQYF.

In this sample, this clone turned up once. V usage is TRBV19 and J usage is TRBJ2-1; D is unclear. CDR1 and CDR2 from the germline V gene are LNHDA and SQIVND (reference sequence). V was pared by 7 bases and J by 0 bases, with 10 bases between. The CDR3 is made up of 14 amino acids. The CDR3 region has the DNA TGTGCCAGTACGGCACGTTTCTCCTACAATGAGCAGTTCTTC. Amino acids: CASTARFSYNEQFF.

The chain recombines TRBV7-9 with TRBJ2-5; TRBD2 aligns across 8 bases. V lost 2 bases to trimming and J lost 2 bases; unmatched junction nucleotides: 4. The CDR3 has 15 residues. CDR1 and CDR2 from the germline V gene are SEHNR and FQNEAQ (reference sequence). The CDR3: CASSLWRGDQETQYF. The CDR3 DNA reads as TGTGCCAGCAGCTTATGGCGGGGGGATCAAGAGACCCAGTACTTC.

This clone was detected a few times. The V call is TRBV3-1 (or the pseudogene TRBV3-2), the J call TRBJ2-5; no clear D. Per the germline V gene, CDR1 is LGHDT and CDR2 is YNNKEL (reference sequence). There are 16 residues in the CDR3. V dropped 5 bases and J dropped 5 bases, with 21 bases sitting between them. The DNA for the CDR3 is TGTGCCAGCAGCGTGAAAATTCCCATTTCTTCTGAGACCCAGTACTTC. This translates into CASSVKIPISSETQYF.

This chain uses TRBV19 with TRBJ2-6, with D hard to call. This CDR3 region has 16 residues. The V end was cut by 10 bases, the J end by 2 bases, with 18 bases between. Germline-derived CDR1 and CDR2 are LNHDA and SQIVND (reference sequence). The CDR3 nucleotides read TGTGCCACATCGAGACGAGAGGACCCTGGGGCCAACGTCCTGACTTTC. Translating it yields CATSRREDPGANVLTF.

This chain links TRBV4-2 with TRBJ1-3; TRBD1 agrees at 7 bases. Trimming at V came to 0 bases and at J to 3 bases, leaving 5 bases not matched to a gene. Per the germline V gene, CDR1 is LGHNA and CDR2 is YNFKEQ. This CDR3 is 16 amino acids long. The CDR3 is CASSQDYRGGGNTIYF. DNA for the CDR3: TGTGCCAGCAGCCAAGATTACAGGGGAGGTGGAAACACCATATATTTT.

This clone was seen only a few times. V usage is TRBV5-1 and J usage is TRBJ2-7, with D perhaps matching TRBD2 (5 bases). The CDR3 length is 14 residues. Looked up from germline, CDR1 is SGHRS and CDR2 is YFSETQ. Deletions cut 0 bases from V and 3 bases from J, with 10 bases between. The CDR3 region is CASSLDPGIYEQYF. In DNA, the CDR3 is TGCGCCAGCAGCTTGGACCCCGGGATCTACGAGCAGTACTTC.

The V and J genes are TRBV7-2 and TRBJ1-2; D gene ambiguous. Germline V gene lookup returns CDR1 SGHTA and CDR2 FQGNSA. The CDR3 extends over 14 amino acids. V was shortened by 2 bases and J by 8 bases, with 15 bases between the two germline ends. In DNA, the CDR3 is TGTGCCAGCAGCTTACCGGTCGTTCGGGTCGGCTACACCTTC. Protein sequence: CASSLPVVRVGYTF.

V is TRBV2 and J is TRBJ1-5; D is unresolved. V shed 6 bases and J shed 3 bases, with 12 bases lying between them. This CDR3 region has 14 residues. Germline CDR1 is SNHLY and CDR2 is FYNNEI. CDR3 residues: CASSPDTPNQPQHF. The DNA of the CDR3 is TGTGCCAGCAGCCCCGACACCCCCAATCAGCCCCAGCATTTT.

The chain joins TRBV19 to TRBJ1-3; D is undetermined. The CDR3 extends over 16 amino acids. CDR1 is LNHDA and CDR2 is SQIVND in the germline V gene (reference sequence). V lost 1 base and J 5 bases, leaving 15 bases between the germline ends. The CDR3 nucleotides read TGTGCCAGTAGTATAGGGCCCCAGAACGGGCGAAACACCATATATTTT. Encoded protein: CASSIGPQNGRNTIYF.